This TCR beta chain was observed in a study of blood T cell repertoires in COVID-19. The CDR3 extends over 17 amino acids. The V gene's germline CDR1 is MDHEN and CDR2 SYDVKM. Trimming pared 6 bases from V and 0 bases from J, leaving 20 bases between. Generated by immunoSEQ multiplex PCR, the TCRdb table keeps only in-frame clones and is missing some. The table has over 200,000 clones, about 91% seen once. The sample taken for sequencing was peripheral blood. The chain couples TRBV28 to TRBJ1-1, with D uncertain. This receptor was taken from a person aged 18 to 35 with COVID-19, enrolled during active disease. CDR3 bases: TGTGCCAGCAGGGCCCCTAGCAGCCGCCACATGAACACTGAAGCTTTCTTT. This gives the protein CASRAPSSRHMNTEAFF. Supplemented by reference TRBV28 and TRBJ1-1, the full variable domain reads DVKVTQSSRYLVKRTGEKVFLECVQDMDHENMFWYRQDPGLGLRLIYFSYDVKMKEKGDIPEGYSVSREKKERFSLILESASTNQTSMYLCASRAPSSRHMNTEAFFGQGTRLTVV.